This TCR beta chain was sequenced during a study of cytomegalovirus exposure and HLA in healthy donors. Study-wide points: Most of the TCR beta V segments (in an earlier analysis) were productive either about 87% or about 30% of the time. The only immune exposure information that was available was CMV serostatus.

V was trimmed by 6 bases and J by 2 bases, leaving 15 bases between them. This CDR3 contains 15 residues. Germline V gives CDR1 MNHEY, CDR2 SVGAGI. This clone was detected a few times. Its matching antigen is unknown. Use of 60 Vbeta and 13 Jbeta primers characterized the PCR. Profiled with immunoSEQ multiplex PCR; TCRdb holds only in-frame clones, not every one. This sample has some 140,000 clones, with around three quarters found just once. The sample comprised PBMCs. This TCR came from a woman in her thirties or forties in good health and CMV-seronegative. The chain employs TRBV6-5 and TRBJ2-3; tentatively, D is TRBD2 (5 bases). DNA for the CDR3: TGTGCCAGCAGAAGTATTGGTAGCGACACAGATACGCAGTATTTT. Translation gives CASRSIGSDTDTQYF.